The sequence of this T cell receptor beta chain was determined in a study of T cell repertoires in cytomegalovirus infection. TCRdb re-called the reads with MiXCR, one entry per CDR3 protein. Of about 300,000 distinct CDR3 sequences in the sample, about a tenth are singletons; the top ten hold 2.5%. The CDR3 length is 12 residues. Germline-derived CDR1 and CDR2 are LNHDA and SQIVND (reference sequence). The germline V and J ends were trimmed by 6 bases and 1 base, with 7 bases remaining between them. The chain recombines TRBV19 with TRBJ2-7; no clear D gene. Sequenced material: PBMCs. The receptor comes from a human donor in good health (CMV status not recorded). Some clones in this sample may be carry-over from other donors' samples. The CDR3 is CASSTESYEQYF. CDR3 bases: TGTGCCAGTAGCACAGAATCCTACGAGCAGTACTTC.